This entry is about one TCR beta chain. It has no known antigen specificity. The sample holds no much larger clone one base away, and base qualities are not on file. Another Seattle source contributed samples from volunteer blood donors who had recovered from COVID-19. Collaborating institutions collected whole blood in K2EDTA tubes following their own protocols. Collaborator samples were shipped for TCRbeta analysis as frozen whole blood, isolated PBMCs, or DNA extracted from either sample type. The data were obtained in a study of blood T cell repertoires in COVID-19 (dated by TCRdb to 2020 to 2021). Regarding the research as a whole: Collaborator samples came from the United States, Italy and Spain and covered acute and convalescent phases of COVID-19. The prospective study material was composed of cDNA or gDNA derived from T cells, B-cell-depleted T cells, or PBMCs. The dataset comprised deeply sampled blood TCRbeta repertoires from subjects exposed to, actively infected with, or recovered from COVID-19. A freely available public database, intended as a resource for researchers studying the immune response to SARS-CoV-2, is where the repertoires were released. Samples were obtained from the ongoing ImmuneRACE study (first 160 participants) and from over a thousand subjects provided by 6 global collaborators. A de-identified subject ID, COVID-19 status, age in years and sex were almost always included in the sample metadata. HLA class I and class II types, where available, came from metadata supplied by the sample provider rather than from assay-based typing. The full study reports these points: The amount of clinical and demographic metadata varied by source and participant and was provided uncurated.

The CDR3 runs 14 residues from the cysteine to the phenylalanine. Only the CDR3 DNA stays, 42 bases, in frame from base 1. The germline V gene yields SNHLY for CDR1 and FYNNEI for CDR2. V is cut by 4 bases and J by 0 bases, and the space between the germline ends is 6 bases. TCRbeta CDR3 regions were amplified from genomic DNA by means of the immunoSEQ Assay, a bias-controlled multiplex PCR. In the authors' own workflow: The number of nucleated cells in each sample was estimated by amplification of reference gene primers within the assay. Sequence reads were collapsed and filtered to measure the absolute abundance of every unique TCRbeta CDR3 rearrangement. For each sample, productive Simpson clonality was calculated by taking the square root of Simpson's diversity index across productive rearrangements. TCRdb limited this immuneACCESS table to in-frame rearrangements with V and J called. A share of clones is missing; checked studies link under half to unresolved V genes, and the rest is unexplained. The V and J calls and clone size were taken over from that table, and D and trimming were inferred from the DNA. This sample has roughly 190,000 clones in its table, and roughly 90% of those were observed once. Jointly, the top ten make up about 6.8% of the sample.

The specimen sequenced was peripheral blood. The clonotype was recovered from a middle-aged woman who had recovered from COVID-19. The chain employs TRBV2 and TRBJ2-2, with the D gene not clear enough to name. The CDR3 corresponds to CASSVGANTGELFF. The nucleotide sequence is given as TGTGCCAGCAGTGTCGGAGCGAACACCGGGGAGCTGTTTTTT.